This T cell receptor (beta chain) was profiled in a study of blood T cell repertoires in COVID-19. Study as a whole: From T cells, B-cell-depleted T cells, or PBMCs came the material, which was cDNA or gDNA.

Membership in each cohort depended on participant-reported clinical history. Someone with COVID-19 had been met by exposed participants within 2 weeks before study entry. This CDR3 has 18 amino acids. The ends were cut back, 3 bases at V and 3 bases at J, with 20 bases in the middle. Looked up from germline, CDR1 is SEHNR and CDR2 is FQNEAQ (reference sequence). Original handling: Amplified reference gene primers provided the basis for estimating nucleated cell counts. Here immunoSEQ multiplex PCR was the method, and the copy in TCRdb shows in-frame clones only, minus some. V, J and clone size derive from that table, while D and trimming were established from the DNA sequence. The sample includes 350,000 to 450,000 clones, about nine tenths of them seen just once.

This rearrangement joins TRBV7-9 to TRBJ1-4, with D maybe TRBD1 (6 bases). Sequencing was performed on PBMCs or T cells enriched from blood (not recorded which). The source is a woman between 40 and 50 years old who had been exposed to COVID-19. The CDR3 nucleotides read TGTGCCAGCAGCTTTTATACAGGGCCGGACTTCGCTAATGAAAAACTGTTTTTT. As protein: CASSFYTGPDFANEKLFF. The whole variable domain, filled in from reference TRBV7-9 and TRBJ1-4, reads DTGVSQNPRHKITKRGQNVTFRCDPISEHNRLYWYRQTLGQGPEFLTYFQNEAQLEKSRLLSDRFSAERPKGSFSTLEIQRTEQGDSAMYLCASSFYTGPDFANEKLFFGSGTQLSVL.